The entry that follows covers one TCR beta chain sequence. This specimen belongs to a study of cytomegalovirus exposure and HLA in healthy donors. CDR1 SGHNT and CDR2 YYREEE come from the germline V gene (reference sequence). Trimming at V came to 5 bases and at J to 4 bases, leaving 6 bases not matched to a gene. This CDR3 comprises 15 residues. Primers included in the PCR were 60 Vbeta and 13 Jbeta primers. Only in-frame clones appear in the TCRdb table, and some are missing; sequencing was by immunoSEQ multiplex PCR. The data contain roughly 98,000 clones, about 80% of them singletons. Input material: PBMCs. The genes are TRBV5-4 and TRBJ2-1, with 10 positions matching TRBD1. The TCR originated in a man between 18 and 35 years old in good health and CMV-seropositive. CDR3 sequence: CASSWDRGRYNEQFF. The CDR3 nucleotides are TGTGCCAGCAGTTGGGACAGGGGTAGGTACAATGAGCAGTTCTTC.